This T cell receptor (beta chain) originates from a study of identical twins. The ends lost 6 bases at V and 6 bases at J; junction bases unmatched: 3. The CDR3 spans 14 residues. Germline loops: CDR1 MNHEY, CDR2 SVGEGT. MiXCR was run by TCRdb on the 5' RACE reads, yielding one entry per CDR3 protein. The sample lists some 460,000 distinct CDR3 sequences; 14% were seen once. This clonotype came up many times. As yet, its antigen is unknown. Study results and limitations: Abundant beta clonotypes from cord blood had fewer insertions, unlike memory repertoires, which showed none.

Another study also made use of these data, one on yellow fever vaccine responses in identical twins. That source notes: Twins reportedly appeared to share part of their vaccine T cell response while keeping part individual.

The chain couples TRBV6-2 or TRBV6-3 to TRBJ2-7; 15 bases match TRBD2. This sequence was found in a woman between 18 and 30 years old in good health. The specimen was CD4+ T cells sorted from blood. CDR3 sequence (DNA): TGTGCCAGCAGCTGGGGACTAGCGGGAGGCGAGCAGTACTTC. Amino acid sequence: CASSWGLAGGEQYF.